What follows are 30 T cell receptor beta chains derived from one specimen sequenced in a study of T cells in Graves' hyperthyroidism and ophthalmopathy. Amplification of TCR beta CDR3 regions was performed using RNA transcripts as template. The HTBI set primed first-round TCR CDR3 RT-PCR. MiXCR was run by TCRdb on the multiplex PCR reads, yielding one entry per CDR3 protein. The sample has some 570,000 distinct CDR3 sequences, roughly a sixth seen once; the top ten hold under 20%. The sample taken for sequencing was blood. These receptors came from a woman aged 18-35 years with Graves' ophthalmopathy.

This clonotype occurred a few times. This chain connects TRBV28 to TRBJ2-7; D perhaps matches TRBD2 (6 bases). Trimming left V 6 bases short and J 4 bases short, with 16 bases between. Germline V gene data show CDR1 as MDHEN and CDR2 as SYDVKM. The CDR3 runs 14 residues. The CDR3 DNA is TGTGCCAGCAGATCAGCGGAGGGTTTATACGAGCAGTACTTC. Protein sequence: CASRSAEGLYEQYF.

This clonotype showed up many times. This chain joins TRBV7-3 and TRBJ1-1; D not resolved. This CDR3 region has 15 residues. Germline values: CDR1 SGHTA, CDR2 FQGTGA. V lost 0 bases and J lost 1, with 9 bases in between. The CDR3 spells CASSLTGQANTEAFF. In nucleotides, the CDR3 is TGTGCCAGCAGCTTAACCGGGCAAGCGAACACTGAAGCTTTCTTT. Together with reference TRBV7-3 and TRBJ1-1, the CDR3 gives the full variable domain: GAGVSQTPSNKVTEKGKYVELRCDPISGHTALYWYRQSLGQGPEFLIYFQGTGAADDSGLPNDRFFAVRPEGSVSTLKIQRTERGDSAVYLCASSLTGQANTEAFFGQGTRLTVV.

The sample holds many counts of this clonotype. The chain joins TRBV9 to TRBJ1-2; TRBD1 aligns across 7 bases. The junction had 6 bases not matched to a gene; V was cut back by 0 bases and J by 4 bases. The germline V gene encodes CDR1 SGDLS and CDR2 YYNGEE. This CDR3 has 15 amino acids. The CDR3 reads CASSVAYRGFYGYTF. The DNA of the CDR3 is TGTGCCAGCAGCGTAGCCTACAGGGGATTCTATGGCTACACCTTC. The full variable domain, rest sourced from reference TRBV9 and TRBJ1-2, is DSGVTQTPKHLITATGQRVTLRCSPRSGDLSVYWYQQSLDQGLQFLIQYYNGEERAKGNILERFSAQQFPDLHSELNLSSLELGDSALYFCASSVAYRGFYGYTFGSGTRLTVV.

This clonotype was picked up many times. The gene calls are TRBV7-9 and TRBJ2-5, with D hard to call. Germline CDR1 reads SEHNR; CDR2 reads FQNEAQ (reference sequence). V was pared by 5 bases and J by 3 bases, with 4 bases between. The CDR3 runs 11 residues. The CDR3 DNA reads as TGTGCCAGCAGCCCGAAAGAGACCCAGTACTTC. It yields the protein CASSPKETQYF.

There are many counts of this clonotype. The rearrangement joins TRBV18 to TRBJ1-2, with TRBD1 matching over 9 bases. The germline CDR1 and CDR2 sequences are KGHSH and LQKENI. CDR3 length: 14 amino acids. After removal of 8 bases from V and 2 bases from J, the junction contained 6 bases not matched to a gene. The CDR3 bases are TGTGCCAGCAGCCCACAGGGGGCGAACTATGGCTACACCTTC. Amino acids: CASSPQGANYGYTF.

This clonotype has a count of ten or more. The V gene is TRBV6-2 or TRBV6-3, the J gene TRBJ2-2, with 9 positions matching TRBD2. This CDR3 contains 14 residues. V trimming: 8 bases; J trimming: 6 bases; junction bases outside the gene matches: 7. Germline-derived CDR1 and CDR2 are MNHEY and SVGEGT. CDR3 coding DNA: TGTGCCAGCGCGGGAGGGCCGAGGGCCGGGGAGCTGTTTTTT. It codes for CASAGGPRAGELFF.

This clonotype came up many times. The chain is built from TRBV7-2 and TRBJ2-2; 7 bases are a match to TRBD1. Germline V CDR1 and CDR2: SGHTA, FQGNSA. The junction had 7 bases not matched to a gene; V was cut back by 0 bases and J by 9 bases. The CDR3 runs to 15 residues. CDR3 bases: TGTGCCAGCAGCTTAGCGTCAGGGGGAACGCGGGAGCTGTTTTTT. As protein: CASSLASGGTRELFF.

There are a few counts of this clonotype. The V gene is TRBV20-1, the J gene TRBJ1-2, with D maybe TRBD1 (6 bases). CDR3 length: 10 amino acids. The germline V gene encodes CDR1 DFQATT and CDR2 SNEGSKA (reference sequence). V gave up 3 bases and J gave up 13 bases, with 12 bases separating them. The CDR3, as DNA: TGCAGTGCTAGCCCGGGGGCGAGCACCTTC. This sequence encodes CSASPGASTF.

This clonotype was observed a handful of times. The chain has TRBV20-1 and TRBJ2-7, with a possible D match to TRBD2 (6 bases). Trimming took 0 bases from V and 3 from J, leaving 15 bases between them. The CDR3 length is 15 residues. Germline V CDR1 and CDR2: DFQATT, SNEGSKA (reference sequence). In nucleotides, the CDR3 is TGCAGTGCTAGAGAGGGGGTAGCGGACCACTACGAGCAGTACTTC. Its protein product is CSAREGVADHYEQYF.

This clonotype was seen once. This may be a read error: a much more frequent sequence differs by one nucleotide. J is TRBJ1-5 and V is TRBV30; 7 nucleotides match TRBD1. V dropped 0 bases and J dropped 1; count of bases not matched to a gene: 6. Germline CDR1 is GTSNPN and CDR2 is SVGIG (reference sequence). This CDR3 is 16 amino acids long. The CDR3 protein is CAWSVGGGASNQPQHF. The CDR3 DNA reads as TGTGCCTGGAGTGTAGGAGGGGGCGCCAGCAATCAGCCCCAGCATTTT.

This clonotype has at least ten counts. The chain uses TRBV30 and TRBJ1-6; TRBD1 might be the D (5 bases). The CDR3 extends over 14 amino acids. Trimming left V 0 bases short and J 8 bases short, with 11 bases between. Looked up from germline, CDR1 is GTSNPN and CDR2 is SVGIG (reference sequence). For the CDR3, the DNA is TGTGCCTGGAGTGTGAGAGGGACCGATTCACCCCTCCACTTT. It codes for CAWSVRGTDSPLHF.

At least ten counts were recorded for this clonotype. CDR3 nucleotides: TGTGCCAGCAGCTTACAGGGGAGCACAGATACGCAGTATTTT. Encoded protein: CASSLQGSTDTQYF. V is TRBV7-3 and J is TRBJ2-3; possibly TRBD1 for D (6 bases). The germline gives CDR1 SGHTA, CDR2 FQGTGA. The CDR3 spans 14 residues. V was shortened by 2 bases and J by 0 bases, with 6 bases between the two germline ends. Full variable domain (missing parts from reference TRBV7-3 and TRBJ2-3): GAGVSQTPSNKVTEKGKYVELRCDPISGHTALYWYRQSLGQGPEFLIYFQGTGAADDSGLPNDRFFAVRPEGSVSTLKIQRTERGDSAVYLCASSLQGSTDTQYFGPGTRLTVL.

Details on this clonotype: It may be a read error: a sequence one base away is much more abundant. V and J are TRBV30 and TRBJ2-2, with D possibly matching TRBD2 (6 bases). The CDR3 has 15 amino acids. Germline V gene data show CDR1 as GTSNPN and CDR2 as SVGIG (reference sequence). This CDR3 reads CAWSFRVPNTGGLFF. DNA for the CDR3: TGTGCCTGGAGTTTCCGGGTACCGAACACCGGGGGGCTGTTTTTT.

This clonotype appeared many times. The gene calls are TRBV18 and TRBJ1-1, with 7 bases matching TRBD1. The CDR3 consists of 15 residues. Germline values: CDR1 KGHSH, CDR2 LQKENI. After removal of 6 bases from V and 0 bases from J, the junction contained 7 bases not matched to a gene. In DNA, the CDR3 is TGTGCCAGCTCCCCAGGGGGGGTGGTGAACACTGAAGCTTTCTTT. Its protein is CASSPGGVVNTEAFF.

A few counts support this clonotype. The CDR3 region is CASSFLPGEAFF. In nucleotides, the CDR3 is TGTGCCAGCAGCTTCTTGCCGGGTGAAGCTTTCTTT. V and J are TRBV5-4 and TRBJ1-1; D remains ambiguous. Germline CDR1 reads SGHNT; CDR2 reads YYREEE (reference sequence). Trimming stripped 2 bases from V and 7 bases from J, with 9 bases between. This CDR3 spans 12 amino acids.

The rearrangement links TRBV7-2 to TRBJ2-2, with TRBD1 matching 10 bases. The ends lost 4 bases at V and 4 bases at J; junction bases unmatched: 6. CDR3 length: 16 amino acids. Germline CDR1 SGHTA, CDR2 FQGNSA. The CDR3 DNA follows: TGTGCCAGCAGCTCCATGTGGACAGGGGGCACCGGGGAGCTGTTTTTT. It codes for CASSSMWTGGTGELFF.

This clonotype was detected ten times or more. The chain has TRBV28 and TRBJ2-7; TRBD1 matches at 7 bases. The CDR3 sequence is 14 residues long. Germline V lookup: CDR1 MDHEN, CDR2 SYDVKM. Trimming took 3 bases from V and 0 from J; bases not matched to a gene: 2. CDR3 DNA sequence: TGTGCCAGCAGTTTTAGGGACAGCTCCTACGAGCAGTACTTC. Its translation is CASSFRDSSYEQYF.

This clonotype was picked up a small number of times. The chain uses TRBV6-1 and TRBJ1-5; the D gene is possibly TRBD1 (6 bases). Germline assignment: CDR1 MNHNS and CDR2 SASEGT. The CDR3 runs to 14 residues. V was trimmed by 1 base and J by 3 bases, leaving 7 bases between them. Here the CDR3 DNA reads TGTGCCAGCAGTGAAGAGGGGGACAATCAGCCCCAGCATTTT. Amino acids: CASSEEGDNQPQHF.

The V gene is TRBV9, the J gene TRBJ1-1; no firm D call. Germline V gives CDR1 SGDLS, CDR2 YYNGEE. The CDR3 runs 14 residues. The germline V and J ends were trimmed by 0 bases and 8 bases, with 14 bases remaining between them. The CDR3: CASSVDSLGGEAFF. The CDR3 DNA follows: TGTGCCAGCAGCGTAGACAGCCTCGGTGGGGAAGCTTTCTTT.

In this sample, this clonotype turned up many times. The chain combines TRBV30 with TRBJ1-6, with D tentatively TRBD1 (6 bases). The CDR3 is made up of 14 amino acids. With 5 bases removed from V and 4 bases from J, the gap between germline ends came to 12 bases. Germline CDR1 and CDR2: GTSNPN and SVGIG (reference sequence). The CDR3 protein is CAWAGQSYNSPLHF. In nucleotides, the CDR3 is TGTGCCTGGGCCGGACAGAGTTATAATTCACCCCTCCACTTT.

CDR3 nucleotide sequence: TGTGCCAGCAGCCCCGGTGGGAGACAAGAGACCCAGTACTTC. As protein: CASSPGGRQETQYF. V usage is TRBV7-3 and J usage is TRBJ2-5; perhaps TRBD2 as D (5 bases). V shed 5 bases and J shed 2 bases, with 12 bases lying between them. Per germline, CDR1 SGHTA and CDR2 FQGTGA. The CDR3 sequence is 14 residues long.

The chain joins TRBV12-3 or TRBV12-4 to TRBJ2-1; D call uncertain. The CDR3 is made up of 12 amino acids. V shed 7 bases and J shed 5 bases, with 9 bases lying between them. The CDR3 reads CASNLAHNEQFF. The CDR3 DNA reads TGTGCCAGCAATTTGGCCCACAATGAGCAGTTCTTC.

This clonotype was found a few times. The chain joins TRBV7-9 to TRBJ2-2; no definite D call. Trimming left V 7 bases short and J 2 bases short, with 17 bases between. The germline V gene has CDR1 SEHNR and CDR2 FQNEAQ (reference sequence). The CDR3 loop spans 16 amino acids. The CDR3 loop reads CASTPPGSTNTGELFF. The CDR3 region has the DNA TGTGCCAGCACCCCACCGGGCTCGACTAACACCGGGGAGCTGTTTTTT.

As regards this clonotype: A junction end diverges from the germline sequence, so it may reflect a read error. The V gene is TRBV11-2, the J gene TRBJ2-5; D gene uncertain. The CDR3 is 15 amino acids. Germline CDR1 is SGHAT and CDR2 is FQNNGV. The CDR3: CASSLDRDTRETQYF. CDR3 sequence (DNA): TGTGCCAGCAGCCTAGACCGCGACACGAGAGAGACCCAGTACTTC. The full variable domain, completed using reference TRBV11-2 and TRBJ2-5, is EAGVAQSPRYKIIEKRQSVAFWCNPISGHATLYWYQQILGQGPKLLIQFQNNGVVDDSQLPKDRFSAERLKGVDSTLKIQPAKLEDSAVYLCASSLDRDTRETQYFGPGTRLLVL.

This chain connects TRBV6-1 to TRBJ2-7; a possible D gene is TRBD2 (6 bases). The germline V gene encodes CDR1 MNHNS and CDR2 SASEGT. The length of the CDR3 is 14 residues. V was trimmed by 8 bases and J by 3 bases, leaving 17 bases between them. CDR3 sequence reads: CASSLTGDIYEQYF. CDR3 coding DNA: TGTGCCAGCTCCCTCACGGGAGATATCTACGAGCAGTACTTC.

This chain joins TRBV3-1 and TRBJ1-1; TRBD1 might be the D (6 bases). The CDR3 is made up of 18 amino acids. V lost 1 base to trimming and J lost 1 base, with 19 bases between them. Per the germline V gene, CDR1 is LGHDT and CDR2 is YNNKEL (reference sequence). The CDR3 sequence is CASSQAAKRTVTNTEAFF. Here the CDR3 DNA reads TGTGCCAGCAGCCAAGCCGCGAAAAGGACAGTAACGAACACTGAAGCTTTCTTT.

Only a few counts were recorded for this clonotype. The J gene is TRBJ2-1, the V gene TRBV4-1; D gene unclear. The ends were cut back, 1 base at V and 8 bases at J, with 6 bases in the middle. In germline, CDR1 is MGHRA, CDR2 YSYEKL. CDR3 length: 12 residues. The CDR3 DNA is TGCGCCAGCAGCCAAGCGGGCTATGAGCAGTTCTTC. Translation gives CASSQAGYEQFF.

The chain carries TRBV20-1 and TRBJ1-5; the D is unclear. Looked up from germline, CDR1 is DFQATT and CDR2 is SNEGSKA (reference sequence). The V and J ends lost 2 bases and 0 bases respectively, with 5 bases between them. The CDR3 loop spans 13 amino acids. DNA for the CDR3: TGCAGTGCTAGAAGAGGTAGCAATCAGCCCCAGCATTTT. The encoded protein is CSARRGSNQPQHF.

V and J are TRBV7-9 and TRBJ1-4; 7 nucleotides agree with TRBD1. CDR3 length: 14 amino acids. Trimming cost V 5 bases and J 8 bases; bases outside gene matches: 8. CDR1 is SEHNR and CDR2 is FQNEAQ in the germline V gene (reference sequence). The CDR3 nucleotides are TGTGCCAGCAGCCACGACAGGGAGGAGGAAAAACTGTTTTTT. Its protein is CASSHDREEEKLFF.

This clonotype was counted between two and nine times. The chain has TRBV20-1 and TRBJ2-1; the match to TRBD1 covers 9 bases. Per the germline V gene, CDR1 is DFQATT and CDR2 is SNEGSKA (reference sequence). The CDR3 covers 15 residues. J was trimmed by 8 bases and V by 3 bases; bases with no gene match: 11. The CDR3, as DNA: TGCAGTGCTAGCCCCAAGGACAGGGGCAGATATGAGCAGTTCTTC. Encoded protein: CSASPKDRGRYEQFF.